A single sample gave rise to the 26 T cell receptor beta chains below, sequenced in a study of T cell changes during pregnancy in multiple sclerosis. Assay used: immunoSEQ multiplex PCR; TCRdb lists only in-frame clones, some missing. Among roughly 72,000 clones, about 94% were seen once, and the ten largest hold about 0.14%. Sequencing used CD4+ T cells from peripheral blood mononuclear cells, obtained after pregnancy. All receptors come from a female donor with multiple sclerosis, enrolled in a pregnancy study.

The rearrangement joins TRBV11-2 to TRBJ1-5; unclear D gene. V dropped 4 bases and J dropped 0 bases, with 7 bases sitting between them. The CDR3 is 14 residues long. CDR1 SGHAT and CDR2 FQNNGV come from the germline V gene. In DNA, the CDR3 is TGTGCCAGCAGCTCGGGAGGTAGCAATCAGCCCCAGCATTTT. This encodes CASSSGGSNQPQHF.

The rearrangement uses TRBV14 and TRBJ2-5; tentatively, D is TRBD1 (8 bases). This CDR3 has 14 residues. Trimming removed 1 base at V and 5 bases at J, with 11 bases between. The germline V gene has CDR1 SGHDN and CDR2 FVKESK. Here the CDR3 DNA reads TGTGCCAGCAGCCAAGTACAGGGGGGGGAGACCCAGTACTTC. It yields the protein CASSQVQGGETQYF.

The rearrangement joins TRBV9 to TRBJ1-2, with TRBD1 identical over 7 bases. V shed 2 bases and J 2 bases; nucleotides not matched to a gene: 6. The length of the CDR3 is 15 residues. The germline gives CDR1 SGDLS, CDR2 YYNGEE. The CDR3 sequence: CASSVMHRGNYGYTF. CDR3 sequence (DNA): TGTGCCAGCAGCGTTATGCACAGGGGAAACTATGGCTACACCTTC.

The rearrangement links TRBV10-3 to TRBJ2-3, with TRBD2 identical over 8 bases. The junction had 9 bases not matched to a gene; V was cut back by 6 bases and J by 4 bases. The CDR3 loop spans 15 amino acids. The germline CDR1 and CDR2 sequences are ENHRY and SYGVKD. DNA for the CDR3: TGTGCCATCAGGGACCAAGCGGGAGTCTCAGATACGCAGTATTTT. Amino acid sequence: CAIRDQAGVSDTQYF.

The chain uses TRBV4-1 and TRBJ1-2; TRBD1 is a possible D gene (6 bases). The CDR3 covers 17 residues. V gave up 2 bases and J gave up 9 bases, with 25 bases separating them. Germline values: CDR1 MGHRA, CDR2 YSYEKL. This CDR3 reads CASSQRVNAQGKTSYTF. The CDR3 DNA sequence: TGCGCCAGCAGCCAACGGGTTAACGCGCAGGGGAAGACAAGCTACACCTTC.

The gene calls are TRBV14 and TRBJ2-7; possibly TRBD2 for D (6 bases). Germline CDR1 and CDR2: SGHDN and FVKESK. Between the trimmed V and J ends, which lost 2 bases and 0 bases, there was a span of 8 bases. The CDR3 totals 14 residues. The CDR3 DNA reads TGTGCCAGCAGCCAAAAGCGGGTCTCCTACGAGCAGTACTTC. Translation gives CASSQKRVSYEQYF.

The chain combines TRBV19 with TRBJ1-2; TRBD1 matches 9 bases. V was pared by 6 bases and J by 2 bases, with 10 bases of the junction left unmatched. The CDR3 runs to 16 residues. The germline V gene has CDR1 LNHDA and CDR2 SQIVND (reference sequence). CDR3 region: CASSSFRQGVNYGYTF. The CDR3 DNA sequence: TGTGCCAGTAGCTCATTCAGACAGGGGGTAAACTATGGCTACACCTTC.

This clone was recorded a few times. The chain couples TRBV6-5 to TRBJ1-2; D gene unclear. V was pared by 0 bases and J by 3 bases, with 5 bases between. Germline lookup yields CDR1 MNHEY and CDR2 SVGAGI. CDR3 length equals 13 residues. CDR3 nucleotides: TGTGCCAGCAGTTACTCGGTAGACTATGGCTACACCTTC. Encoded protein: CASSYSVDYGYTF.

This clone has just one count. The chain links TRBV5-4 to TRBJ2-7, with a weak D call TRBD1 (6 bases). Germline loops: CDR1 SGHNT, CDR2 YYREEE (reference sequence). V gave up 4 bases and J gave up 2 bases, with 10 bases separating them. The CDR3 totals 13 residues. The CDR3 sequence is CASSRQAAYEQYF. The CDR3 DNA follows: TGTGCCAGCAGCCGACAGGCAGCCTACGAGCAGTACTTC.

The rearrangement links TRBV4-2 to TRBJ2-5, with 7 bases matching TRBD2. The germline V gene has CDR1 LGHNA and CDR2 YNFKEQ. V lost 0 bases to trimming and J lost 2 bases; unmatched junction nucleotides: 3. The CDR3 loop spans 15 amino acids. This CDR3 is CASSQERAGQETQYF. In DNA, the CDR3 is TGTGCCAGCAGCCAAGAAAGAGCGGGACAAGAGACCCAGTACTTC.

The chain recombines TRBV16 with TRBJ2-7; D is perhaps TRBD2 (5 bases). The CDR3 covers 15 residues. Germline-derived CDR1 and CDR2 are KGHSY and FQNENV. Trimming pared 4 bases from V and 1 base from J, leaving 14 bases between. CDR3 sequence (DNA): TGTGCCAGCAGCCGAGTCCGGACTGTATCCTACGAGCAGTACTTC. Protein: CASSRVRTVSYEQYF.

The chain carries TRBV28 and TRBJ1-2, with D possibly matching TRBD1 (6 bases). The germline V and J ends were trimmed by 7 bases and 5 bases, with 23 bases remaining between them. The germline CDR1 and CDR2 sequences are MDHEN and SYDVKM. CDR3 length equals 16 residues. CDR3 DNA: TGTGCCAGCAAGCAAGGGGGGGGTCGATTCCCGTATGGCTACACCTTC. Its translation: CASKQGGGRFPYGYTF.

The chain couples TRBV29-1 to TRBJ2-3; 8 nucleotides match TRBD2. The germline V gene has CDR1 SQVTM and CDR2 ANQGSEA. This CDR3 region has 14 residues. Trimming took 6 bases from V and 4 from J; bases not matched to a gene: 9. CDR3 nucleotides: TGCAGCGTCCGGGGGGGGGCGAACTCAGATACGCAGTATTTT. Amino acid sequence: CSVRGGANSDTQYF.

The genes are TRBV9 and TRBJ2-7, with TRBD1 matching over 7 bases. J lost 3 bases, V lost 1 base, and 4 bases had no gene match. The V gene's germline CDR1 is SGDLS and CDR2 YYNGEE. The CDR3 has 14 amino acids. As DNA, the CDR3 is TGTGCCAGCAGCGTACTCCGGGACAGCTACGAGCAGTACTTC. Amino acids: CASSVLRDSYEQYF. The whole variable domain, remainder taken from reference TRBV9 and TRBJ2-7, is DSGVTQTPKHLITATGQRVTLRCSPRSGDLSVYWYQQSLDQGLQFLIQYYNGEERAKGNILERFSAQQFPDLHSELNLSSLELGDSALYFCASSVLRDSYEQYFGPGTRLTVT.

The CDR3 DNA follows: TGTGCCAGTAGTAAAGACAGGGCTACCTCTTCTGAAGCTTTCTTT. Protein sequence: CASSKDRATSSEAFF. This chain connects TRBV19 to TRBJ1-1, with 7 bases lining up with TRBD1. Trimming cost V 4 bases and J 6 bases; bases outside gene matches: 11. The CDR3 totals 15 residues. Germline CDR1 and CDR2: LNHDA and SQIVND (reference sequence).

The CDR3 region is CASSQGGARQETQYF. The DNA for the CDR3 is TGTGCCAGCAGCCAGGGAGGGGCTCGTCAAGAGACCCAGTACTTC. This chain connects TRBV11-2 to TRBJ2-5; TRBD2 matches at 7 bases. This CDR3 region has 15 residues. Germline values: CDR1 SGHAT, CDR2 FQNNGV. V was clipped by 5 bases and J by 2 bases; unmatched bases: 8.

V and J are TRBV5-1 and TRBJ2-5; tentative D call: TRBD2 (5 bases). Deletions cut 1 base from V and 3 bases from J, with 7 bases between. CDR3 size: 13 residues. Germline V gene lookup returns CDR1 SGHRS and CDR2 YFSETQ. CDR3 amino acids: CASSLNGEETQYF. As DNA, the CDR3 is TGCGCCAGCAGCTTGAACGGGGAAGAGACCCAGTACTTC.

V and J are TRBV5-1 and TRBJ1-2, with TRBD1 matching over 9 bases. CDR3 size: 16 residues. V shed 4 bases and J 5 bases; nucleotides not matched to a gene: 12. Germline V CDR1 and CDR2: SGHRS, YFSETQ. In nucleotides, the CDR3 is TGCGCCAGCAGCGGTGGGGACAGGGCAATAGGGTATGGCTACACCTTC. Amino acids: CASSGGDRAIGYGYTF.

The chain combines TRBV28 with TRBJ2-3; the match to TRBD1 covers 7 bases. The length of the CDR3 is 13 residues. Per the germline V gene, CDR1 is MDHEN and CDR2 is SYDVKM. The V and J ends lost 5 bases and 5 bases, in that order; junction bases with no gene match: 4. The CDR3 spells CASSRTGVDTQYF. Here the CDR3 DNA reads TGTGCCAGCAGTAGAACAGGGGTAGATACGCAGTATTTT.

This sequence joins TRBV6-5 and TRBJ2-1; 12 bases fit TRBD2. The length of the CDR3 is 16 residues. Unmatched junction bases numbered 6, after V lost 0 bases and J lost 9 bases. From germline, CDR1 is MNHEY and CDR2 SVGAGI. The CDR3: CASSYSRLAGVSEQFF. In DNA form, the CDR3 reads TGTGCCAGCAGTTACTCGAGACTAGCGGGAGTTAGTGAGCAGTTCTTC.

The rearrangement links TRBV4-2 to TRBJ1-4; a possible D gene is TRBD1 (6 bases). The CDR3 length is 15 residues. From germline, CDR1 is LGHNA and CDR2 YNFKEQ. Trimming shortened V by 0 bases and J by 7 bases, and 12 bases separated the two germline ends. The CDR3 DNA is TGTGCCAGCAGCCAAGATAGACAGGAGTTTGAAAAACTGTTTTTT. Its protein product is CASSQDRQEFEKLFF.

The chain is built from TRBV28 and TRBJ1-1; D might be TRBD1 (6 bases). Between the trimmed V and J ends, which lost 5 bases and 3 bases, there was a span of 22 bases. CDR1 and CDR2 from the germline V gene are MDHEN and SYDVKM. The CDR3 extends over 17 amino acids. This CDR3 reads CASSPTSGASLDTEAFF. The CDR3 DNA sequence: TGTGCCAGCAGTCCCACTTCAGGGGCTTCTCTGGACACTGAAGCTTTCTTT.

The chain joins TRBV10-1 to TRBJ1-3; D call uncertain. The CDR3 runs to 18 residues. V was clipped by 5 bases and J by 4 bases, with 24 bases between them. Germline-derived CDR1 and CDR2 are WNHNN and SYGVQD (reference sequence). CDR3 sequence: CASSSLGLFAPPGNTIYF. CDR3 DNA sequence: TGCGCCAGCAGTTCTCTCGGGTTGTTCGCTCCTCCCGGAAACACCATATATTTT.

The chain recombines TRBV15 with TRBJ2-3, with TRBD1 matching over 9 bases. This CDR3 contains 16 residues. Germline lookup yields CDR1 LNHNV and CDR2 YYDKDF (reference sequence). Trimming removed 2 bases from V and 2 bases from J; junction bases left unmatched: 5. CDR3 DNA sequence: TGTGCCACCAGCAGATCAGGACAGGGGATCACAGATACGCAGTATTTT. Encoded protein: CATSRSGQGITDTQYF.

The V and J genes are TRBV5-4 and TRBJ2-1, with 13 bases identical to TRBD2. Germline-derived CDR1 and CDR2 are SGHNT and YYREEE (reference sequence). This CDR3 has 16 residues. Germline trimming cut 4 bases from V and 4 bases from J; bases unmatched to any gene: 5. The CDR3 sequence is CASSLGTSGKYNEQFF. DNA of the CDR3: TGTGCCAGCAGCCTTGGGACTAGCGGGAAATACAATGAGCAGTTCTTC.

The rearrangement links TRBV7-3 to TRBJ2-3, with TRBD2 identical over 8 bases. Trimming cost V 2 bases and J 6 bases; bases outside gene matches: 1. The CDR3 spans 13 residues. The germline gives CDR1 SGHTA, CDR2 FQGTGA. CDR3 amino acids: CASSLREGDTQYF. As DNA, the CDR3 is TGTGCCAGCAGCTTACGGGAGGGGGATACGCAGTATTTT.